The 26 T cell receptor beta chains below come from one sample, sequenced in a study of response to subunit inactivated influenza vaccine. MiXCR, run by TCRdb on the RT-PCR reads, gives a single entry per CDR3 protein. The table shows more than 600,000 distinct CDR3 sequences, with approximately 17% occurring only once. Sequenced here: PBMCs from blood, sampled about 5 days after vaccination. The origin of the receptors is a middle-aged man who received an inactivated influenza vaccine.

This clonotype was recorded many times. The CDR3 loop reads CSARDIYTGELFF. CDR3 nucleotide sequence: TGCAGTGCTAGAGATATCTACACCGGGGAGCTGTTTTTT. The chain joins TRBV20-1 to TRBJ2-2; D is unresolved. Germline-derived CDR1 and CDR2 are DFQATT and SNEGSKA (reference sequence). With 0 bases removed from V and 3 bases from J, the gap between germline ends came to 5 bases. CDR3 length: 13 residues.

This clonotype was counted a few times. V is TRBV6-1 and J is TRBJ2-2; the match to TRBD1 covers 7 bases. Germline CDR1 MNHNS, CDR2 SASEGT. The V segment lost 5 bases and the J segment 5 bases; nucleotides outside the gene matches: 8. The CDR3 loop spans 15 amino acids. The CDR3 loop reads CASSTGATGTGELFF. The CDR3 region has the DNA TGTGCCAGCAGTACAGGGGCCACGGGGACCGGGGAGCTGTTTTTT.

This clonotype was counted only a few times. The genes are TRBV20-1 and TRBJ1-6; TRBD1 matches 9 bases. The V gene's germline CDR1 is DFQATT and CDR2 SNEGSKA (reference sequence). This CDR3 region has 14 residues. V lost 2 bases to trimming and J lost 5 bases; unmatched junction nucleotides: 1. The DNA for the CDR3 is TGCAGTGCTAGACGGACAGGGGATAATTCACCCCTCCACTTT. Its translation: CSARRTGDNSPLHF.

Only a few counts were recorded for this clonotype. V usage is TRBV7-8 and J usage is TRBJ2-7, with TRBD1 matching over 7 bases. The CDR3 has 13 amino acids. V lost 5 bases, J lost 3 bases, and 4 bases stayed unmatched. Germline V lookup: CDR1 SGHVS, CDR2 FQNEAQ. The CDR3 sequence is CASSRAGGYEQYF. The CDR3 DNA reads as TGTGCCAGCAGCCGAGCAGGGGGCTACGAGCAGTACTTC.

The rearrangement joins TRBV4-1 to TRBJ2-4; D not resolved. The CDR3 extends over 15 amino acids. Germline CDR1 reads MGHRA; CDR2 reads YSYEKL. This CDR3 reads CAASRTTIAKNIQYF. The CDR3 coding sequence is TGCGCTGCCAGCAGAACGACCATAGCCAAAAACATTCAGTACTTC.

This clonotype appeared once. The J gene is TRBJ2-7, the V gene TRBV3-1; perhaps TRBD1 as D (6 bases). The V end lost 1 base, the J end lost 2 bases, and 9 bases lay between the germline ends. The CDR3 length is 14 residues. Germline V gives CDR1 LGHDT, CDR2 YNNKEL (reference sequence). The CDR3 region has the DNA TGTGCCAGCAGCCAAGCGCCAGGGGCCTACGAGCAGTACTTC. Its translation is CASSQAPGAYEQYF.

The chain recombines TRBV6-1 with TRBJ2-1, with D possibly matching TRBD2 (5 bases). This CDR3 spans 16 amino acids. Trimming cost V 6 bases and J 2 bases, with 17 bases left between them. Germline lookup yields CDR1 MNHNS and CDR2 SASEGT. The DNA for the CDR3 is TGTGCCAGCAGAGATAAAGGGCTAGCCACCTACAATGAGCAGTTCTTC. Its translation: CASRDKGLATYNEQFF.

The CDR3 protein is CSATPSETQYF. The DNA of the CDR3 is TGCAGTGCTACACCCTCAGAGACCCAGTACTTC. J is TRBJ2-5 and V is TRBV20-1; no reliable D call. Germline V gene lookup returns CDR1 DFQATT and CDR2 SNEGSKA (reference sequence). This CDR3 spans 11 amino acids. With 4 bases removed from V and 4 bases from J, the gap between germline ends came to 7 bases.

This clonotype was recorded at least ten times. CDR3 DNA sequence: TGTGCCACCAGCAAATGGGGCACTGAAGCTTTCTTT. Protein: CATSKWGTEAFF. The V gene is TRBV15, the J gene TRBJ1-1, with D unresolved. The germline V gene has CDR1 LNHNV and CDR2 YYDKDF (reference sequence). The V end was cut by 4 bases, the J end by 4 bases, with 7 bases between. The CDR3 runs 12 residues.

This clonotype appeared a few times. CDR3: CASSLAWDSGANVLTF. In nucleotides, the CDR3 is TGCGCCAGCAGCTTGGCGTGGGACTCTGGGGCCAACGTCCTGACTTTC. The chain couples TRBV5-1 to TRBJ2-6; no clear D. The CDR3 totals 16 residues. Germline values: CDR1 SGHRS, CDR2 YFSETQ. Trimming took 0 bases from V and 0 from J, leaving 7 bases between them.

The genes are TRBV6-1 and TRBJ2-2; tentative D call: TRBD2 (5 bases). V lost 6 bases and J 2 bases, leaving 13 bases between the germline ends. The germline V gene has CDR1 MNHNS and CDR2 SASEGT. The CDR3 runs 15 residues. The CDR3 is CASRFNRDNTGELFF. The CDR3 coding sequence is TGTGCCAGCAGATTTAACCGGGATAACACCGGGGAGCTGTTTTTT.

This clonotype was observed a handful of times. The chain recombines TRBV6-1 with TRBJ2-7; D is unclear. Trimming took off 7 bases at V and 2 bases at J, with 12 bases between the two ends. The CDR3 contains 13 residues. Germline CDR1 reads MNHNS; CDR2 reads SASEGT. In DNA form, the CDR3 reads TGTGCCAGCACCCACCTCTACACCTACGAGCAGTACTTC. Protein product: CASTHLYTYEQYF.

The chain links TRBV19 to TRBJ2-6; D gene uncertain. The V end lost 7 bases, the J end lost 2 bases, and 15 bases lay between the germline ends. The CDR3 spans 16 residues. In germline, CDR1 is LNHDA, CDR2 SQIVND (reference sequence). The CDR3 region is CASKTIKGAGANVLTF. The DNA for the CDR3 is TGTGCCAGTAAGACGATTAAGGGCGCTGGGGCCAACGTCCTGACTTTC.

This clonotype was picked up a small number of times. The chain employs TRBV5-8 and TRBJ2-7; D perhaps matches TRBD1 (7 bases). V lost 2 bases to trimming and J lost 3 bases, with 21 bases between them. The germline V gene encodes CDR1 SGHTS and CDR2 YDEGEE. The CDR3 is 17 amino acids. CDR3 sequence reads: CASSFVVAYRGLYEQYF. CDR3 DNA: TGTGCCAGCAGCTTCGTCGTGGCGTACAGGGGACTCTACGAGCAGTACTTC.

This chain links TRBV7-9 with TRBJ2-1, with 10 bases lining up with TRBD1. Germline V lookup: CDR1 SEHNR, CDR2 FQNEAQ (reference sequence). V lost 5 bases and J lost 8; bases outside the gene matches: 9. This CDR3 has 15 amino acids. CDR3 coding DNA: TGTGCCAGCAGCATTATACCGGGACAGGGGCATGAGCAGTTCTTC. Translating gives CASSIIPGQGHEQFF.

The rearrangement links TRBV11-2 to TRBJ2-4; TRBD2 matches at 8 bases. The CDR3 contains 18 residues. After removal of 3 bases from V and 0 bases from J, the junction contained 10 bases not matched to a gene. The germline V gene has CDR1 SGHAT and CDR2 FQNNGV. CDR3 nucleotides: TGTGCCAGCAGCTTTCTTGTCCGCGGGAGGCTAGCCAAAAACATTCAGTACTTC. This gives the protein CASSFLVRGRLAKNIQYF.

This chain joins TRBV18 and TRBJ1-2, with TRBD1 identical over 8 bases. Losses at the gene ends were 3 bases for V and 7 bases for J; bases not matched to a gene: 7. Germline loops: CDR1 KGHSH, CDR2 LQKENI. This CDR3 is built from 14 residues. The CDR3 DNA is TGTGCCAGCTCACCCCAGGACAGGGTCTCTGGCTACACCTTC. Encoded protein: CASSPQDRVSGYTF.

The CDR3 reads CSARLWGYEQYF. CDR3 nucleotide sequence: TGCAGTGCTAGATTATGGGGCTACGAGCAGTACTTC. The V and J genes are TRBV20-1 and TRBJ2-7; no clear D gene. The V gene lost 2 bases and the J gene lost 3 bases, with 8 bases spanning the gap. Germline V gene sequence: CDR1 DFQATT, CDR2 SNEGSKA (reference sequence). The CDR3 is 12 amino acids.

This clonotype was picked up a small number of times. V usage is TRBV27 and J usage is TRBJ2-3; D unclear. CDR3 size: 13 residues. The V end lost 8 bases, the J end lost 0 bases, and 9 bases lay between the germline ends. Per germline, CDR1 MNHEY and CDR2 SMNVEV (reference sequence). The CDR3, as DNA: TGTGCCAGCGCCCTGGCAAGCACAGATACGCAGTATTTT. Translation gives CASALASTDTQYF.

This chain uses TRBV20-1 with TRBJ2-7; D tentatively reads TRBD1 or TRBD2 (5 bases each). Looked up from germline, CDR1 is DFQATT and CDR2 is SNEGSKA (reference sequence). V lost 0 bases, J lost 6 bases, and 12 bases lay in between. CDR3 length: 13 residues. The CDR3 sequence is CSAREVLRGEQYF. CDR3 DNA: TGCAGTGCTAGAGAGGTCCTGAGGGGCGAGCAGTACTTC.

This clonotype was seen a few times. CDR3 residues: CASSSSRVTHTDTQYF. CDR3 coding DNA: TGTGCCAGCAGCTCCTCCCGAGTTACCCACACAGATACGCAGTATTTT. This chain links TRBV5-5 with TRBJ2-3; D is unresolved. The V end was cut by 3 bases, the J end by 2 bases, with 16 bases between. Germline CDR1 SGHKS, CDR2 YYEKEE (reference sequence). The CDR3 is made up of 16 amino acids.

V is TRBV12-3 or TRBV12-4 and J is TRBJ1-1; 8 nucleotides agree with TRBD1. The V segment lost 5 bases and the J segment 3 bases; nucleotides outside the gene matches: 5. The CDR3 spans 14 residues. The CDR3 DNA is TGTGCCAGCAGTAGACAGGGGTCCGACACTGAAGCTTTCTTT. It translates to CASSRQGSDTEAFF.

J is TRBJ2-3 and V is TRBV20-1, with D uncertain. In germline, CDR1 is DFQATT, CDR2 SNEGSKA (reference sequence). The CDR3 sequence is 9 residues long. Here the CDR3 DNA reads TGCATACCCGGCGGTACGCAGTATTTT. Translation: CIPGGTQYF.

The sample holds a few counts of this clonotype. The chain is built from TRBV28 and TRBJ1-5; D is undetermined. Germline V lookup: CDR1 MDHEN, CDR2 SYDVKM. The CDR3 contains 17 residues. Trimming left V 3 bases short and J 5 bases short, with 20 bases between. The CDR3 region is CASSLRILAPRHQPQHF. The CDR3 DNA is TGTGCCAGCAGTTTGCGTATATTGGCCCCAAGGCATCAGCCCCAGCATTTT.

This clonotype was recorded at least ten times. V usage is TRBV7-9 and J usage is TRBJ2-1; 8 positions agree with TRBD1. The CDR3 sequence is 17 residues long. Germline V CDR1 and CDR2: SEHNR, FQNEAQ (reference sequence). V lost 2 bases, J lost 2 bases, and 8 bases stayed unmatched. The CDR3 DNA follows: TGTGCCAGCAGCTTATCACGGACAGGGAGGACCTACAATGAGCAGTTCTTC. Encoded protein: CASSLSRTGRTYNEQFF. Drawing the rest from reference TRBV7-9 and TRBJ2-1, the complete variable domain is DTGVSQNPRHKITKRGQNVTFRCDPISEHNRLYWYRQTLGQGPEFLTYFQNEAQLEKSRLLSDRFSAERPKGSFSTLEIQRTEQGDSAMYLCASSLSRTGRTYNEQFFGPGTRLTVL.

This rearrangement joins TRBV20-1 to TRBJ2-1, with 8 bases aligning to TRBD2. Germline values: CDR1 DFQATT, CDR2 SNEGSKA (reference sequence). CDR3 length equals 14 residues. The ends lost 4 bases at V and 2 bases at J; junction bases unmatched: 4. The CDR3 DNA reads TGCAGTGCTAAGAGCGGGGGCGCCTACAATGAGCAGTTCTTC. Translated: CSAKSGGAYNEQFF.